This T cell receptor (beta chain) is from a study of identical twins. Whole-study findings and limits: The authors noted that invariant MAIT and iNKT cells could partly confound zero-insertion analyses. Rather than following the same donors, the conclusions depended on cross-sectional statistical analysis.

In its sample, this clonotype was seen many times. Its antigen is unknown. V was clipped by 4 bases and J by 6 bases, with 9 bases between them. Per the germline V gene, CDR1 is SQVTM and CDR2 is ANQGSEA. The CDR3 loop spans 12 amino acids. TCRdb passed the 5' RACE reads through MiXCR, listing each CDR3 protein once. The sample shows hundreds of thousands of distinct CDR3 sequences, about 7.5% of them seen only once. This sample also appeared in a second study, on yellow fever vaccine responses in identical twins.

The TCR originated in a woman aged 18-29 years in good health. The V gene is TRBV29-1, the J gene TRBJ2-2, with D tentatively TRBD2 (7 bases). The specimen sequenced was memory (CD45RO+) T cells sorted from blood. CDR3 DNA: TGCAGCGTTGGGGGGGGCCCCGGGGAGCTGTTTTTT. Protein product: CSVGGGPGELFF.